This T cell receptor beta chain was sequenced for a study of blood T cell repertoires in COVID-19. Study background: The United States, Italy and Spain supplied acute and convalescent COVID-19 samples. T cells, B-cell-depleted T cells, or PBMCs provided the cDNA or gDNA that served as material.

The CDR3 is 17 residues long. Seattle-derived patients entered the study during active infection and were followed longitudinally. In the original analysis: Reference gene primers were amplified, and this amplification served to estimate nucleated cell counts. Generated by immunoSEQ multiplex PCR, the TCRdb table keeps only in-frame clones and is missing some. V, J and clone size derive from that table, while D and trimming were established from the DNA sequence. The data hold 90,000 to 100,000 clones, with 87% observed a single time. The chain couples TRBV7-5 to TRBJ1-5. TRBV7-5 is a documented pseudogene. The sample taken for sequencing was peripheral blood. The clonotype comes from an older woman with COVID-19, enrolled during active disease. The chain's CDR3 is CARSLALPGYSNQPQHF. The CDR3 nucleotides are TGTGCCAGAAGCTTAGCGCTACCGGGTTATAGCAATCAGCCCCAGCATTTT.